Described below is a single T cell receptor beta chain sequence and its context. The sample is drawn from a study of blood T cell repertoires in COVID-19. Study context: Some COVID-19 samples were acute and others convalescent; all came from the United States, Italy and Spain. T cells, B-cell-depleted T cells, or PBMCs provided the cDNA or gDNA that served as material.

The CDR3 is 14 residues long. With 5 bases clipped from V and 5 bases from J, the junction kept 8 bases outside the gene matches. Germline V gives CDR1 SGHTA, CDR2 FQGNSA. Under the authors' procedure: Amplification of reference gene primers provided the estimated nucleated cell counts. The protocol was immunoSEQ multiplex PCR, while the TCRdb copy is restricted to in-frame clones and leaves out a portion. V and J calls and clone size are given by that table; D and trimming were obtained from the DNA. This table holds about 88,000 clones, 80% to 90% found once. This receptor was obtained from a man older than 75 with acute or convalescent COVID-19. The sample consisted of peripheral blood. This rearrangement joins TRBV7-2 to TRBJ1-1; 7 bases align to TRBD1. DNA of the CDR3: TGTGCCAGCAGCCCACAGACAGGGCTGACTGAAGCTTTCTTT. Translation: CASSPQTGLTEAFF.